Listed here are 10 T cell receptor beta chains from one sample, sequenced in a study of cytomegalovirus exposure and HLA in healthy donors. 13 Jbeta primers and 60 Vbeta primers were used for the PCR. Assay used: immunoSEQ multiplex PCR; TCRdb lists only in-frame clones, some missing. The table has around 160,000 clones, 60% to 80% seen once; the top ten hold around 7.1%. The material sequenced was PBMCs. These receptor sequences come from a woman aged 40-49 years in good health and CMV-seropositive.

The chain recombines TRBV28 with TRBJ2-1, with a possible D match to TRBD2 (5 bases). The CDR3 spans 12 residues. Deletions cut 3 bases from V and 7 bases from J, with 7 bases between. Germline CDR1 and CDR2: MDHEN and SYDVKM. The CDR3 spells CASSFEGNEQFF. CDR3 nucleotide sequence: TGTGCCAGCAGTTTTGAGGGAAATGAGCAGTTCTTC.

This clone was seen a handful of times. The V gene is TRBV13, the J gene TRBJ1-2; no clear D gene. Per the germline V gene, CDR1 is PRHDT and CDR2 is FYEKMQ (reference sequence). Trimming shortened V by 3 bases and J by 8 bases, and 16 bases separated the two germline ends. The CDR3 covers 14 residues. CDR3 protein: CASSFRPPRGGYTF. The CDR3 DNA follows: TGTGCCAGCAGCTTTAGGCCACCCCGAGGGGGCTACACCTTC.

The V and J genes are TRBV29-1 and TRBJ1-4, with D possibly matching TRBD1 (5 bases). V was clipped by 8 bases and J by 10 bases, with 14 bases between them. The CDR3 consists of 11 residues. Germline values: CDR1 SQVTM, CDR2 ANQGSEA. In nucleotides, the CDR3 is TGCAGCATATTAGGGGAAGGAAAACTGTTTTTT. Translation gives CSILGEGKLFF.

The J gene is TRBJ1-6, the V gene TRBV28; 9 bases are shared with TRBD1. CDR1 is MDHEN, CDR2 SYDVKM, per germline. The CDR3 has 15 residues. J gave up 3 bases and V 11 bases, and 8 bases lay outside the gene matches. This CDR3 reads CAGGQGSDYNSPLHF. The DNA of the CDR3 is TGTGCCGGAGGACAGGGGTCTGACTATAATTCACCCCTCCACTTT.

DNA of the CDR3: TGTGCCAGCAGGCTACAAGGGGCTGGGGGCTACACCTTC. Translating gives CASRLQGAGGYTF. J is TRBJ1-2 and V is TRBV7-9; D possibly corresponds to TRBD1 (5 bases). The CDR3 has 13 amino acids. The V gene's germline CDR1 is SEHNR and CDR2 FQNEAQ (reference sequence). V lost 6 bases to trimming and J lost 8 bases, with 16 bases between them. The full variable domain, rest sourced from reference TRBV7-9 and TRBJ1-2, is DTGVSQNPRHKITKRGQNVTFRCDPISEHNRLYWYRQTLGQGPEFLTYFQNEAQLEKSRLLSDRFSAERPKGSFSTLEIQRTEQGDSAMYLCASRLQGAGGYTFGSGTRLTVV.

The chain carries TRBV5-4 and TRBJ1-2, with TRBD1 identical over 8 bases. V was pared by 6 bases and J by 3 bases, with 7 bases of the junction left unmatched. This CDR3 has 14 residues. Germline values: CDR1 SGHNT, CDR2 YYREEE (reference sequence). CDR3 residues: CASTLQGADYGYTF. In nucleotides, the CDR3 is TGTGCCAGCACTCTGCAGGGGGCGGACTATGGCTACACCTTC.

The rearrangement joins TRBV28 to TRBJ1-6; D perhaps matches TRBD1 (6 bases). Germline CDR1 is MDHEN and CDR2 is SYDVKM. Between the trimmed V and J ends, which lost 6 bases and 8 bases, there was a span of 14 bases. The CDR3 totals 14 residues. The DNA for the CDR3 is TGTGCCAGCAGGACCCAGGGGAACTATTCACCCCTCCACTTT. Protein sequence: CASRTQGNYSPLHF.

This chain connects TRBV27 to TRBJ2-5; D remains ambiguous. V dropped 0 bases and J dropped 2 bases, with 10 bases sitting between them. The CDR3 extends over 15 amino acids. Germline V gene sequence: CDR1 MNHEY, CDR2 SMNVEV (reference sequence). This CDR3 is CASSLSYTAQETQYF. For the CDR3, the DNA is TGTGCCAGCAGTTTATCGTACACCGCTCAAGAGACCCAGTACTTC.

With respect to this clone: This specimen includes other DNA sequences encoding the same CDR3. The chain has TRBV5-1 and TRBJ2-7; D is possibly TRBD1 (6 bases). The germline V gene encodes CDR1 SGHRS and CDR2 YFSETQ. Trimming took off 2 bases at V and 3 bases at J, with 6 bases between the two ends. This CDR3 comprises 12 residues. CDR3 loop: CASSLQGYEQYF. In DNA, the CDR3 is TGCGCCAGCAGCTTACAGGGCTACGAGCAGTACTTC.

The CDR3 here is CASSATEKYEQYF. The CDR3 bases are TGTGCCAGCAGCGCGACAGAAAAATACGAGCAGTACTTC. The V and J genes are TRBV7-2 and TRBJ2-7, with a possible D match to TRBD1 (5 bases). The CDR3 has 13 residues. The germline CDR1 and CDR2 sequences are SGHTA and FQGNSA. Trimming cost V 5 bases and J 4 bases, with 12 bases left between them.